These 7 T cell receptor beta chains share one sample of origin, sequenced in a study of T cell repertoires in cytomegalovirus infection. TCRdb itself ran the reads through MiXCR, one entry per CDR3 protein. The sample holds about 310,000 distinct CDR3 sequences; 15% to 20% are singletons and the top ten take around 13%. The specimen sequenced was PBMCs. Every receptor here comes from a human donor in good health (CMV status not recorded). Some clones in this sample may be carry-over from other donors' samples.

The J gene is TRBJ2-2, the V gene TRBV6-6; the D gene could be TRBD1 or TRBD2 (5 bases each). Trimming pared 6 bases from V and 4 bases from J, leaving 15 bases between. This CDR3 is built from 15 residues. CDR1 and CDR2 (germline): MNHNY, SVGAGI (reference sequence). CDR3 nucleotide sequence: TGTGCCAGCAGAATTTTGGCAGGGACCACCGGGGAGCTGTTTTTT. This sequence encodes CASRILAGTTGELFF.

This clonotype was counted at least ten times. This CDR3 is CASSLGGSVDTQYF. Written as DNA, the CDR3 is TGTGCCAGCAGCTTAGGTGGTAGCGTAGATACGCAGTATTTT. This rearrangement joins TRBV7-2 to TRBJ2-3; D possibly corresponds to TRBD2 (5 bases). This CDR3 contains 14 residues. In germline, CDR1 is SGHTA, CDR2 FQGNSA. Trimming cost V 1 base and J 5 bases, with 10 bases left between them. The variable domain in full, with the rest retrieved from reference TRBV7-2 and TRBJ2-3, is GAGVSQSPSNKVTEKGKDVELRCDPISGHTALYWYRQSLGQGLEFLIYFQGNSAPDKSGLPSDRFSAERTGGSVSTLTIQRTQQEDSAVYLCASSLGGSVDTQYFGPGTRLTVL.

This clonotype was observed at least ten times. The rearrangement links TRBV7-2 to TRBJ2-5, with 8 bases aligning to TRBD1. This CDR3 spans 14 amino acids. Trimming at V came to 6 bases and at J to 7 bases, leaving 10 bases not matched to a gene. Germline V gene sequence: CDR1 SGHTA, CDR2 FQGNSA. In DNA, the CDR3 is TGTGCCAGCAGGTCCTCAGGGGGCGGAGGGACCCAGTACTTC. Translation gives CASRSSGGGGTQYF. The whole variable domain, filled in from reference TRBV7-2 and TRBJ2-5, reads GAGVSQSPSNKVTEKGKDVELRCDPISGHTALYWYRQSLGQGLEFLIYFQGNSAPDKSGLPSDRFSAERTGGSVSTLTIQRTQQEDSAVYLCASRSSGGGGTQYFGPGTRLLVL.

This clonotype came up many times. V usage is TRBV28 and J usage is TRBJ2-7; D gene ambiguous. CDR3 length: 13 residues. V lost 5 bases, J lost 1 base, and 9 bases lay in between. Germline V gene data show CDR1 as MDHEN and CDR2 as SYDVKM. CDR3 sequence (DNA): TGTGCCAGCAGTGAGCAGGCATCCTACGAGCAGTACTTC. Amino acids: CASSEQASYEQYF.

The genes are TRBV11-1 and TRBJ2-2; TRBD1 or TRBD2 may be the D gene (5 bases each). CDR1 is SGHAT, CDR2 FQDESV, per germline (reference sequence). This CDR3 spans 18 amino acids. Trimming took off 5 bases at V and 2 bases at J, with 21 bases between the two ends. The CDR3 region has the DNA TGTGCCAGCAGCCCTAGAGCCTTTCCCGGGGCCAACACCGGGGAGCTGTTTTTT. It translates to CASSPRAFPGANTGELFF.

This chain uses TRBV5-4 with TRBJ1-1; 10 nucleotides align to TRBD1. V lost 4 bases to trimming and J lost 0 bases; unmatched junction nucleotides: 6. Germline lookup yields CDR1 SGHNT and CDR2 YYREEE (reference sequence). This CDR3 spans 16 amino acids. This CDR3 reads CASSVGQGVMNTEAFF. Written as DNA, the CDR3 is TGTGCCAGCAGCGTTGGACAGGGGGTGATGAACACTGAAGCTTTCTTT.

Ten or more counts support this clonotype. This sequence joins TRBV5-6 and TRBJ1-4, with D possibly TRBD1 on 6 matching bases. The ends were cut back, 3 bases at V and 7 bases at J, with 13 bases in the middle. This CDR3 is 14 amino acids long. The germline gives CDR1 SGHDT, CDR2 YYEEEE. The CDR3 reads CASSWGQVSEKLFF. The CDR3 DNA is TGTGCCAGCAGCTGGGGACAAGTCAGTGAAAAACTGTTTTTT.